This paragraph reports one T cell receptor (beta chain). This entry comes from a study of OX40 agonist ivuxolimab in advanced cancers. At the level of the study: Ivuxolimab, an antibody acting as an agonist of OX40 (CD134), was used to treat patients. Three patients responded partially, comprising one with hepatocellular carcinoma and two with cutaneous melanoma. Averaging around 60 years in age, with a range of about 20 to 90, the cohort was 80% to 90% male.

Cycle 7 day 1, cycle 4 day 1, and baseline were the timepoints at which blood was sampled. The CDR3 is made up of 14 amino acids. Germline-derived CDR1 and CDR2 are MDHEN and SYDVKM. The V and J ends lost 2 bases and 9 bases respectively, with 11 bases between them. Clones were read by immunoSEQ multiplex PCR, and TCRdb kept only the in-frame ones, dropping some. The top ten hold about 0.48% of the sample, which has approximately 100,000 clones, 90% seen once. V and J are TRBV28 and TRBJ1-6; D gene unclear. This specimen was CD4+ or CD8+ T cells sorted from blood, taken in a trial of the OX40 agonist ivuxolimab. This sequence was found in an adult with an advanced solid tumor such as melanoma, head and neck, liver or kidney cancer. CDR3 in DNA: TGTGCCAGCAGTTTAAGAGGAGTGAGTTCACCCCTCCACTTT. This codes for CASSLRGVSSPLHF.